The 18 T cell receptor beta chains below come from one sample, sequenced in a study of early T cells in non-severe SARS-CoV-2 infection. From the 5' RACE reads, TCRdb called clonotypes with MiXCR, one entry per CDR3 protein. Altogether some 120,000 distinct CDR3 sequences are present, about 15% being singletons, with the ten largest covering 21%. The sample was whole blood. Source of these receptors: an adult who was a healthcare worker with PCR-confirmed SARS-CoV-2 infection or an uninfected control (not recorded which).

The table lists this clonotype with a few counts. The chain uses TRBV4-2 and TRBJ1-6; TRBD1 might be the D (5 bases). The germline gives CDR1 LGHNA, CDR2 YNFKEQ. V was cut by 0 bases and J by 7 bases, with 16 bases left in between. The CDR3 length is 17 residues. Written as DNA, the CDR3 is TGTGCCAGCAGCCAAGATCCGAGCGGGGGGAGGAATTCACCCCTCCACTTT. The encoded protein is CASSQDPSGGRNSPLHF.

Only a few counts were recorded for this clonotype. The chain is built from TRBV7-2 and TRBJ1-4; TRBD1 might be the D (6 bases). CDR1 SGHTA and CDR2 FQGNSA come from the germline V gene. Between the trimmed V and J ends, which lost 3 bases and 0 bases, there was a span of 17 bases. The CDR3 runs to 18 residues. For the CDR3, the DNA is TGTGCCAGCAGCTTGCGGGGGGGGCGCTATGCAACTAATGAAAAACTGTTTTTT. Amino acid sequence: CASSLRGGRYATNEKLFF.

This clonotype has a count of ten or more. This chain joins TRBV18 and TRBJ2-5; a possible D gene is TRBD1 (6 bases). Germline CDR1 and CDR2: KGHSH and LQKENI. CDR3 length equals 16 residues. V was clipped by 2 bases and J by 3 bases, with 16 bases between them. CDR3 in DNA: TGTGCCAGCTCACCAAATCCTCAGGGGAGAAAAGAGACCCAGTACTTC. It codes for CASSPNPQGRKETQYF.

V usage is TRBV7-2 and J usage is TRBJ2-2; TRBD1 or TRBD2 may be the D gene (6 bases each). CDR3 length equals 16 residues. V lost 5 bases to trimming and J lost 0 bases, with 13 bases between them. The germline V gene has CDR1 SGHTA and CDR2 FQGNSA. The CDR3 region is CASSAGHLANTGELFF. The CDR3 DNA follows: TGTGCCAGCAGCGCGGGACATTTAGCGAACACCGGGGAGCTGTTTTTT.

This clonotype was seen more than once but under ten times. The V call is TRBV20-1, the J call TRBJ1-4; maybe TRBD1 (5 bases). This CDR3 is 15 amino acids long. In germline, CDR1 is DFQATT, CDR2 SNEGSKA (reference sequence). Deletions cut 5 bases from V and 6 bases from J, with 19 bases between. The CDR3 region is CSAPDGLGGDEKLFF. In nucleotides, the CDR3 is TGCAGTGCTCCAGACGGACTGGGGGGAGATGAAAAACTGTTTTTT.

Only a few counts were recorded for this clonotype. The rearrangement links TRBV5-5 to TRBJ1-5; no reliable D call. V was shortened by 0 bases and J by 0 bases, with 7 bases between the two germline ends. The length of the CDR3 is 15 residues. From germline, CDR1 is SGHKS and CDR2 YYEKEE (reference sequence). The CDR3 coding sequence is TGTGCCAGCAGCTTGGGAGGGTATAGCAATCAGCCCCAGCATTTT. Its protein product is CASSLGGYSNQPQHF.

The rearrangement links TRBV11-2 to TRBJ2-7; tentatively, D is TRBD2 (6 bases). The V end was cut by 4 bases, the J end by 2 bases, with 15 bases between. The germline V gene has CDR1 SGHAT and CDR2 FQNNGV. CDR3 size: 15 residues. CDR3 coding DNA: TGTGCCAGCAGCTGGGTAACCGGGGGAACCTACGAGCAGTACTTC. Its translation is CASSWVTGGTYEQYF.

Only a few counts were recorded for this clonotype. This chain uses TRBV5-1 with TRBJ2-5; tentatively, D is TRBD1 (5 bases). The CDR3 is made up of 14 amino acids. Germline assignment: CDR1 SGHRS and CDR2 YFSETQ. Deletions cut 0 bases from V and 6 bases from J, with 12 bases between. The CDR3 sequence is CASSLDGATKTQYF. CDR3 DNA sequence: TGCGCCAGCAGCTTGGATGGGGCAACGAAGACCCAGTACTTC.

The V and J genes are TRBV4-2 and TRBJ2-7, with a tentative D call TRBD1 (6 bases). This CDR3 region has 13 residues. From germline, CDR1 is LGHNA and CDR2 YNFKEQ. Trimming took 3 bases from V and 7 from J, leaving 13 bases between them. CDR3 coding DNA: TGTGCCAGCAGCCAGACAGGCGGTCGGGAGCAGTACTTC. The encoded protein is CASSQTGGREQYF.

This clonotype came up many times. The chain couples TRBV7-2 to TRBJ1-1; D uncertain. V was clipped by 5 bases and J by 0 bases, with 7 bases between them. The CDR3 runs 13 residues. The germline CDR1 and CDR2 sequences are SGHTA and FQGNSA. The CDR3: CASSLPMNTEAFF. CDR3 nucleotides: TGTGCCAGCAGCCTTCCCATGAACACTGAAGCTTTCTTT.

The gene calls are TRBV20-1 and TRBJ2-3, with D uncertain. This CDR3 is 15 amino acids long. Germline V gene sequence: CDR1 DFQATT, CDR2 SNEGSKA (reference sequence). V gave up 0 bases and J gave up 4 bases, with 14 bases separating them. The CDR3 DNA reads as TGCAGTGCTAGAGATCTTGGCGGTCTACCAGATACGCAGTATTTT. As protein: CSARDLGGLPDTQYF.

This clonotype was seen a single time. J is TRBJ2-1 and V is TRBV20-1, with TRBD1 matching over 9 bases. The CDR3 length is 14 residues. Germline assignment: CDR1 DFQATT and CDR2 SNEGSKA (reference sequence). Trimming removed 5 bases from V and 6 bases from J; junction bases left unmatched: 8. CDR3 in DNA: TGCAGTGCTGGAGGACAGGGGATCTTCAATGAGCAGTTCTTC. Residues: CSAGGQGIFNEQFF.

This clonotype was recorded a few times. This chain connects TRBV7-9 to TRBJ2-1; D is undetermined. The CDR3 runs 16 residues. CDR1 is SEHNR, CDR2 FQNEAQ, per germline (reference sequence). Trimming pared 0 bases from V and 3 bases from J, leaving 12 bases between. The DNA for the CDR3 is TGTGCCAGCAGCTTAGCGACGGTATTGAGCTACAATGAGCAGTTCTTC. This translates into CASSLATVLSYNEQFF.

This clonotype turned up a few times. J is TRBJ2-1 and V is TRBV12-3 or TRBV12-4; 7 bases align to TRBD2. The V segment lost 2 bases and the J segment 9 bases; nucleotides outside the gene matches: 1. The CDR3 extends over 12 amino acids. The chain's CDR3 is CASSLRGVEQFF. The DNA of the CDR3 is TGTGCCAGCAGTTTACGGGGGGTTGAGCAGTTCTTC.

The chain links TRBV3-1 to TRBJ1-5, with D possibly matching TRBD1 (6 bases). V was cut by 1 base and J by 6 bases, with 16 bases left in between. Germline assignment: CDR1 LGHDT and CDR2 YNNKEL (reference sequence). This CDR3 region has 16 residues. CDR3 residues: CASSQGYREMGQPQHF. The CDR3 nucleotides are TGTGCCAGCAGCCAAGGGTACAGGGAGATGGGTCAGCCCCAGCATTTT.

This clonotype was seen more than once but under ten times. This chain joins TRBV28 and TRBJ2-1, with 11 bases aligning to TRBD2. Germline lookup yields CDR1 MDHEN and CDR2 SYDVKM. The V gene end was trimmed by 4 bases and the J gene end by 5 bases; junction bases not matched to a gene: 4. CDR3 length equals 15 residues. In DNA, the CDR3 is TGTGCCAGCAGTTCTCGACTAGCGGGAAACAATGAGCAGTTCTTC. The encoded protein is CASSSRLAGNNEQFF. Combining the CDR3 with reference TRBV28 and TRBJ2-1 gives the whole variable domain DVKVTQSSRYLVKRTGEKVFLECVQDMDHENMFWYRQDPGLGLRLIYFSYDVKMKEKGDIPEGYSVSREKKERFSLILESASTNQTSMYLCASSSRLAGNNEQFFGPGTRLTVL.

This clonotype appeared a few times. The rearrangement joins TRBV29-1 to TRBJ1-1; D possibly corresponds to TRBD1 (6 bases). Germline V CDR1 and CDR2: SQVTM, ANQGSEA. Trimming removed 7 bases from V and 1 base from J, with 13 bases in between. CDR3 length: 13 amino acids. The CDR3 DNA sequence: TGCAGCGGTGGGGGACATTCGAACACTGAAGCTTTCTTT. This translates into CSGGGHSNTEAFF. The variable domain in full, with the rest retrieved from reference TRBV29-1 and TRBJ1-1, is SAVISQKPSRDICQRGTSLTIQCQVDSQVTMMFWYRQQPGQSLTLIATANQGSEATYESGFVIDKFPISRPNLTFSTLTVSNMSPEDSSIYLCSGGGHSNTEAFFGQGTRLTVV.

This chain joins TRBV20-1 and TRBJ2-7; D not resolved. The V and J ends lost 3 bases and 4 bases respectively, with 7 bases between them. The CDR3 contains 11 residues. CDR1 and CDR2 from the germline V gene are DFQATT and SNEGSKA (reference sequence). The CDR3 reads CSASADYEQYF. The CDR3, as DNA: TGCAGTGCTAGTGCAGATTACGAGCAGTACTTC.